This TCR beta chain was identified during a study of T cell repertoires in cytomegalovirus infection. As for the study in general: In public TCR beta signatures, there were indications of both CMV infection and matching HLA type.

The V gene end was trimmed by 2 bases and the J gene end by 8 bases; junction bases not matched to a gene: 10. Germline V gene sequence: CDR1 SGHAT, CDR2 FQNNGV. This CDR3 spans 16 amino acids. This clonotype was seen many times. Its target is not known. TCRdb re-called the reads through MiXCR, storing one row per CDR3 protein. This table has about 120,000 distinct CDR3 sequences, around 10% appearing once. Study observations and caveats: Adding up the frequency of public TCR beta families identified people who carried CMV plus the relevant HLA. CMV-specific TCR beta clonotypes restricted by HLA-C were the ones dominating the ex vivo response.

The sample taken for sequencing was PBMCs, sequenced either directly or after in vitro stimulation (not recorded which). This TCR was sampled from a human donor in good health (CMV status not recorded). Some clones in this sample may be carry-over from other donors' samples. The V gene is TRBV11-2, the J gene TRBJ2-1; 9 positions match TRBD1. The CDR3 is CASSLRRDRARDEQFF. The CDR3 DNA reads TGTGCCAGCAGCTTACGGCGGGACAGGGCAAGGGATGAGCAGTTCTTC.